One T cell receptor beta chain is described in this entry. Original methodology: Cell counts per sample came from amplifying reference gene primers. Using immunoSEQ multiplex PCR, the repertoire was profiled, and TCRdb retains in-frame clones only, with some absent. Clonal size and the V and J genes are those of that table, whereas D and trimming came from the DNA. The table has hundreds of thousands of clones, about 91% seen once. The CDR3 is made up of 15 amino acids. Germline CDR1 WNHNN, CDR2 SYGVQD (reference sequence). V was clipped by 3 bases and J by 1 base, with 10 bases between them. The data were obtained in a study of blood T cell repertoires in COVID-19. Across the whole study: From the United States, Italy and Spain came samples of acute and convalescent COVID-19. The cDNA or gDNA used as material had been derived from T cells, B-cell-depleted T cells, or PBMCs.

The chain employs TRBV10-1 and TRBJ2-1; a weak D match, TRBD2 (6 bases). The clonotype was recovered from a woman aged 45-59 years with COVID-19, enrolled during active disease. Sequenced: peripheral blood. CDR3 in amino acids: CASSDRRGSYNEQFF. The CDR3 DNA reads as TGCGCCAGCAGTGATAGGAGGGGATCCTACAATGAGCAGTTCTTC.